The following is a T cell receptor (beta chain) sequence with its context. This specimen belongs to a study of T cell changes during pregnancy in multiple sclerosis. The method was immunoSEQ multiplex PCR; TCRdb's version includes in-frame clones alone and lacks a portion of them. This sample has 100,000 or so clones, with 94% found just once. The ends were cut back, 1 base at V and 3 bases at J, with 7 bases in the middle. Germline lookup yields CDR1 MGHRA and CDR2 YSYEKL. There are 13 residues in the CDR3. The origin of this receptor is a female donor in good health, enrolled as a control in a pregnancy study. The sample here was peripheral blood, taken after pregnancy. The rearrangement joins TRBV4-1 to TRBJ2-7, with D perhaps TRBD2 (5 bases). DNA for the CDR3: TGCGCCAGCAGCCAAGTCGGGAACTACGAGCAGTACTTC. Amino acid sequence: CASSQVGNYEQYF.